This T cell receptor (beta chain) derives from a study of blood T cell repertoires in COVID-19. Study in general: The samples span acute and convalescent COVID-19 from the United States, Italy and Spain. The cDNA or gDNA used as material had been derived from T cells, B-cell-depleted T cells, or PBMCs.

Under the authors' procedure: Reference gene primer amplification gave nucleated cell count estimates. Only in-frame clones appear in the TCRdb table, and some are missing; sequencing was by immunoSEQ multiplex PCR. V and J calls and clone size are those listed in that table; D and trimming were worked out from the DNA. The repertoire includes approximately 70,000 clones, around 90% of them detected once, and roughly 3.6% sits in the top ten. While infection was still active, Seattle patients were enrolled and then followed longitudinally. The CDR3 is made up of 14 amino acids. From germline, CDR1 is MNHEY and CDR2 SVGEGT. Trimming stripped 0 bases from V and 5 bases from J, with 11 bases between.

The sequence came from a woman in her 50s with COVID-19, enrolled during active disease. The gene calls are TRBV6-2 or TRBV6-3 and TRBJ2-7, with a possible D match to TRBD2 (5 bases). Material: peripheral blood. The CDR3 region is CASSYSRLANEQYF. The CDR3 nucleotides read TGTGCCAGCAGTTACTCGCGTCTAGCAAACGAGCAGTACTTC.